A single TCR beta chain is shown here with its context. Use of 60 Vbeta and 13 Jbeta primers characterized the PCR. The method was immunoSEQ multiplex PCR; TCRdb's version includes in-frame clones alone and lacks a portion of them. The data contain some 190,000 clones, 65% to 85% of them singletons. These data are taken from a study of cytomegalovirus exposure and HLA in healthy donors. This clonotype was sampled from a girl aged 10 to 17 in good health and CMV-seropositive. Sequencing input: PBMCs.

The CDR3 spells CASSPRQGTWNTIYF. Here the CDR3 DNA reads TGTGCCAGCAGCCCCCGACAGGGTACGTGGAACACCATATATTTT. V is TRBV7-2 and J is TRBJ1-3; 7 bases agree with TRBD1. This CDR3 has 15 amino acids. The V gene's germline CDR1 is SGHTA and CDR2 FQGNSA. V was clipped by 5 bases and J by 7 bases; unmatched bases: 11.